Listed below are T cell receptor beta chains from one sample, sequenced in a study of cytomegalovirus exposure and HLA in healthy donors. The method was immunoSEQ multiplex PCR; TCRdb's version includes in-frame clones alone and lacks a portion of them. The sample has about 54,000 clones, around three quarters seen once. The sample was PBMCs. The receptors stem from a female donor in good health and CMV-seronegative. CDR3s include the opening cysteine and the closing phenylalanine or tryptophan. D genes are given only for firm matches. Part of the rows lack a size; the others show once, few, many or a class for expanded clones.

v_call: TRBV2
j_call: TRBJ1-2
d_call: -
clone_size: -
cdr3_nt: TGTGCCGGGGGAAGGACAGAGAACTATGGCTACACCTTC
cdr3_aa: CAGGRTENYGYTF

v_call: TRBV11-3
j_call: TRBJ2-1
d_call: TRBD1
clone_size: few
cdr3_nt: TGTGCCAGCAGCTTAGCCACAGGGGGAACCTACAATGAGCAGTTCTTC
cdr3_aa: CASSLATGGTYNEQFF

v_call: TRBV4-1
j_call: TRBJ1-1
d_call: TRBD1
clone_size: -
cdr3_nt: TGCGCCAGCAGCCAAGGGGGACAGCCCAAAGCTTTCTTT
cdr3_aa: CASSQGGQPKAFF

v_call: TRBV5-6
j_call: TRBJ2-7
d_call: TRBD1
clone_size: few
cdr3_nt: TGTGCCAGCACCCAACCGGGACAGACCTACGAGCAGTACTTC
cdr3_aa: CASTQPGQTYEQYF

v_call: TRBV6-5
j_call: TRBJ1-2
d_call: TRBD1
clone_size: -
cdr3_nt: TGTGCCAGCAGTGCAACAGGGGACCCCAGCTATGGCTACACCTTC
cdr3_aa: CASSATGDPSYGYTF

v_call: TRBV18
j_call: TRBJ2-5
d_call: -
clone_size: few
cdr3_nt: TGTGCCAGCTCACAGGGGCAGCCGACCCAGTACTTC
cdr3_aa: CASSQGQPTQYF

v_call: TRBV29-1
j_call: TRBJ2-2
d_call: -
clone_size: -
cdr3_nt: TGCAGCGTTGAAGAGCGGGGAACCGGGGAGCTGTTTTTT
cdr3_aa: CSVEERGTGELFF

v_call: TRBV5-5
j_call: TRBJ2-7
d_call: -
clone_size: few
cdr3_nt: TGTGCCAGCAGCTTTTTCCAGGACGAGCAGTACTTC
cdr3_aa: CASSFFQDEQYF

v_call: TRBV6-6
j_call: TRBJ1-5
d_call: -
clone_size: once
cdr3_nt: TGTGCCAGCAGTGCGGGAGGTGTTAGCAATCAGCCCCAGCATTTT
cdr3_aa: CASSAGGVSNQPQHF

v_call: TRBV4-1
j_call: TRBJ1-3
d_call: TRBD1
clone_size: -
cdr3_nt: TGCGCCAGCAGCCAAGGGACAGGCCGATACACCATATATTTT
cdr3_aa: CASSQGTGRYTIYF

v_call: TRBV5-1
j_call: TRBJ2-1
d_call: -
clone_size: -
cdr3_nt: TGCGCCAGCAGCTACCCCTCAGGGGAGCCCTACAATGAGCAGTTCTTC
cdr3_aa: CASSYPSGEPYNEQFF

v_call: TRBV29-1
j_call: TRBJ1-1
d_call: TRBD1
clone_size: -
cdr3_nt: TGCAGCGTGACCGACAGGGGGAAGAACACTGAAGCTTTCTTT
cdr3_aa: CSVTDRGKNTEAFF

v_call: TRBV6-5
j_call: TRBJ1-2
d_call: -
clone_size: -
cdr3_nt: TGTGCCAGCAGAGCCCCGGGGGGTCGGGGCTACACCTTC
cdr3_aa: CASRAPGGRGYTF

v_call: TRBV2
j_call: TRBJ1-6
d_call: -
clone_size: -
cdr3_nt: TGTGCCAGCAGACAGGGAAATTCACCCCTCCACTTT
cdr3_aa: CASRQGNSPLHF

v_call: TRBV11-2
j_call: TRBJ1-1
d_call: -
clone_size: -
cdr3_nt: TGTGCCAGCAGCTTAGGGCCGACTGAAGCTTTCTTT
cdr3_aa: CASSLGPTEAFF